These T cell receptor beta chains were read from a single sample in a study of technical replicates of blood from a few donors. TCRdb's table, derived via immunoSEQ multiplex PCR, lists solely in-frame clones and lacks some. There are some 80,000 clones in the sample; roughly 96% occur only once, and approximately 0.3% lies in the top ten. The sequencing input was T cells isolated from PBMCs. These receptors all stem from a human donor in good health. Each CDR3 is given with its conserved first and last residue. D genes are given only for firm matches. Size is omitted from some rows. Given values are once, few, many or a class for expanded clones.

TRBV19,-,TRBJ1-5,TRBD1,TGTGCCAGTAGTGGACATAGACAGGGACAGCCCCAGCATTTT,CASSGHRQGQPQHF
TRBV2,-,TRBJ1-2,-,TGTGCCAGCAGTTCAGACGCAAGAGGGTTCTATGGCTACACCTTC,CASSSDARGFYGYTF
TRBV4-3,-,TRBJ2-7,TRBD1,TGCGCCAGCAGCCAAGCGGAAGGGGGCTCGCAGTACTTC,CASSQAEGGSQYF
TRBV9,-,TRBJ2-2,-,TGTGCCAGCAGCGTAGATCGAGCGGCGAACACCGGGGAGCTGTTTTTT,CASSVDRAANTGELFF
TRBV28,-,TRBJ1-5,-,TGTGCCAGCGGCCAGCCCCAGCATTTT,CASGQPQHF
TRBV7-2,-,TRBJ2-1,TRBD2,TGTGCCAGCAGCCAATCAGTACTAGCGGCACATGAGCAGTTCTTC,CASSQSVLAAHEQFF
TRBV11-3,once,TRBJ1-4,-,TGTGCCAGCAGCGATGGCCGGGTCTCCCATAATGAAAAACTGTTTTTT,CASSDGRVSHNEKLFF
TRBV4-3,-,TRBJ1-5,-,TGCGCCAGCAGCCAAGATGCAGGGGAAAGCAATCAGCCCCAGCATTTT,CASSQDAGESNQPQHF
TRBV30,-,TRBJ1-5,-,TGTGCCTGGGACATAGGGGGTCAGCCCCAGCATTTT,CAWDIGGQPQHF
TRBV6-1,-,TRBJ1-1,TRBD1,TGTGCCAGCAGTGAAGAACGACAGGGCTGGGCTGAAGCTTTCTTT,CASSEERQGWAEAFF
TRBV5-4,-,TRBJ2-5,-,TGTGCCAGCAGCGCAATAAATGGCGGGGAGACCCAGTACTTC,CASSAINGGETQYF
TRBV9,-,TRBJ1-3,-,TGTGCCAGCAGCGTAGAAAAAGCAGGATTAGTCGGAAACACCATATATTTT,CASSVEKAGLVGNTIYF
TRBV19,-,TRBJ2-1,-,TGTGCCAGTTGCGTACAGGGCCACAATGAGCAGTTCTTC,CASCVQGHNEQFF
TRBV4-1,-,TRBJ2-7,TRBD2,TGCGCCAGCAGCCAAGTGGGTAGCGGGAGGACCGAGCAGTACTTC,CASSQVGSGRTEQYF
TRBV7-8,-,TRBJ2-5,TRBD2,TGTGCCAGCAGCTTAGTGTTGGCGGGAGTCGCTGAAGAGACCCAGTACTTC,CASSLVLAGVAEETQYF
TRBV4-2,once,TRBJ2-1,TRBD2,TGTGCCAGCAGCCAGCTAGCGGATAACAATGAGCAGTTCTTC,CASSQLADNNEQFF
TRBV7-2,-,TRBJ2-6,-,TGTGCCAGCAGCCTGTTCTCTGGGGCCAACGTCCTGACTTTC,CASSLFSGANVLTF
TRBV7-8,-,TRBJ2-7,-,TGTGCCAGCAGAGTCAGGCCCTACGAGCAGTACTTC,CASRVRPYEQYF
TRBV19,-,TRBJ1-5,TRBD1,TGTGCCTCCCAAGGGGACAGCAATTATCAGCCCCAGCATTTT,CASQGDSNYQPQHF
TRBV29-1,-,TRBJ2-7,TRBD1,TGCAGCGGGGGGACAGGGGCAAGCGAGCAGTACTTC,CSGGTGASEQYF
TRBV6-5,once,TRBJ2-3,-,TGTGCCAGCAGTTACTCGATAGAGAAAGCTTATACGCAGTATTTT,CASSYSIEKAYTQYF
TRBV19,-,TRBJ2-1,TRBD1,TGTGCCAGTTTCTCGGGACAGGGCCACAATGAGCAGTTCTTC,CASFSGQGHNEQFF
TRBV11-2,-,TRBJ2-4,-,TGTGCCAGCAGCTTAGCCCCGGCGGGGCTAGCCAAAAACATTCAGTACTTC,CASSLAPAGLAKNIQYF
TRBV6-5,-,TRBJ2-1,TRBD2,TGTGCCAGCAACAGACTAGCGGGAGTAGATGAGCAGTTCTTC,CASNRLAGVDEQFF
TRBV6-1,-,TRBJ1-1,-,TGTGCCAGCATCAGGGTGGGCACTGAAGCTTTCTTT,CASIRVGTEAFF
TRBV9,few,TRBJ2-5,-,TGTGCCAGCAGCGGCACAGGGATTGAGACCCAGTACTTC,CASSGTGIETQYF
TRBV27,-,TRBJ2-1,TRBD1,TGTGCCAGCAGAGACAGGGTGGTTCACCATGGTGAGCAGTTCTTC,CASRDRVVHHGEQFF
TRBV7-9,-,TRBJ2-5,-,TGTGCCAGCAGCTCCAGGACCGGAGGGTCCCCCGGGAAAGAGACCCAGTACTTC,CASSSRTGGSPGKETQYF
TRBV2,-,TRBJ2-2,-,TGTGCCAGCAGGGCCAGGGCTAACACCGGGGAGCTGTTTTTT,CASRARANTGELFF
TRBV6-5,-,TRBJ1-5,-,TGTGCCAGCAGCCCGACGACAGAGAATCAGCCCCAGCATTTT,CASSPTTENQPQHF
TRBV7-2,-,TRBJ2-7,-,TGTGCCAGCAGCTTAGCTCAGGGTGACCCCTACGAGCAGTACTTC,CASSLAQGDPYEQYF
TRBV10-1,-,TRBJ1-3,-,TGCGCCAGCCCCGGGATAAAAAACACCATATATTTT,CASPGIKNTIYF
TRBV19,-,TRBJ2-7,-,TGTGCCAGTAAGCGGGGGACAGAGTTTGCCTACGAGCAGTACTTC,CASKRGTEFAYEQYF
TRBV5-6,-,TRBJ2-3,TRBD2,TGTGCCAGCAGCTCCCCGGGACTAAGAAGCACAGATACGCAGTATTTT,CASSSPGLRSTDTQYF
TRBV27,-,TRBJ1-5,TRBD1,TGTGCCAGCAGTTTATACGGGACAGTTAATCAGCCCCAGCATTTT,CASSLYGTVNQPQHF
TRBV28,-,TRBJ1-5,TRBD1,TGTGCCGTTACCGGGACAGGGGGCGAGGACAATCAGCCCCAGCATTTT,CAVTGTGGEDNQPQHF
TRBV7-2,-,TRBJ2-7,TRBD2,TGTGCCAGCAGCTTAGAACTAGCGGGATTCAACTACGAGCAGTACTTC,CASSLELAGFNYEQYF
TRBV7-2,-,TRBJ1-2,-,TGTGCCAGCAGCTTAGGGTTGACGGAGAACTATGGCTACACCTTC,CASSLGLTENYGYTF
TRBV27,-,TRBJ1-2,TRBD1,TGTGCCAGCAGTCTTGGGACAGGGAAGACTGGCTACACCTTC,CASSLGTGKTGYTF
TRBV6-6,few,TRBJ2-6,-,TGTGCCAGCACGGGGGACGGAACCTCTGGGGCCAACGTCCTGACTTTC,CASTGDGTSGANVLTF
TRBV4-1,-,TRBJ2-7,-,TGCGCCAGCAGCCTAGGTCCCCGGGTGGAGCAGTACTTC,CASSLGPRVEQYF
TRBV4-2,-,TRBJ2-1,-,TGTGCCAGCAGCCAAAACGGGCAGTTCTTC,CASSQNGQFF
TRBV27,-,TRBJ1-2,-,TGTGCCAGCAGTTTTTCAACCTTTGGAGCTACGGGCTACACCTTC,CASSFSTFGATGYTF
TRBV29-1,-,TRBJ2-7,TRBD2,TGCAGCGGGTGTAGCGGGATAGGCTACGAGCAGTACTTC,CSGCSGIGYEQYF
TRBV2,-,TRBJ1-2,TRBD1,TGTGCCAGCACAAGCAGGACAGGATATGGCTACACCTTC,CASTSRTGYGYTF
TRBV15,-,TRBJ2-1,TRBD2,TGTGCCACCAGCGCCCGACTAGCGGGAGACAATGAGCAGTTCTTC,CATSARLAGDNEQFF
TRBV30,-,TRBJ1-1,-,TGTGCCTGGAACATAAACGCTAACACTGAAGCTTTCTTT,CAWNINANTEAFF
TRBV28,-,TRBJ2-3,-,TGTGCCAGCAGTGATGCCAGGGAAATTTCGGCAGATACGCAGTATTTT,CASSDAREISADTQYF
TRBV4-2,-,TRBJ1-2,TRBD1,TGTGCCAGCAGCCAAGATAGGACAGGCCACTATGGCTACACCTTC,CASSQDRTGHYGYTF